This record looks at one TCR beta chain sequence and its context. The sample belongs to a study of chemoradiotherapy in HPV16-positive cancers. This table comes from immunoSEQ multiplex PCR, and its TCRdb copy is limited to in-frame clones, with some not included. Here the sample spans about 5,400 clones, roughly 85% being singletons. Germline V gene lookup returns CDR1 SGHVS and CDR2 FNYEAQ. The CDR3 runs 11 residues. The input for sequencing was tumor tissue, taken from a patient who underwent chemoradiotherapy. The clonotype comes from a human donor with HPV-associated anogenital cancer. The chain joins TRBV7-6 to TRBJ2-2; D unclear. Written as DNA, the CDR3 is TGTGCTACCCATTTGGGCGGGGAGCTGTTTTTT. It specifies CATHLGGELFF.